This section outlines one T cell receptor (beta chain) sequence together with its context. Other DNA sequences in the sample encode the same CDR3. This CDR3 is 14 amino acids long. The germline V and J ends were trimmed by 2 bases and 3 bases, with 8 bases remaining between them. Germline V gene data show CDR1 as MNHEY and CDR2 as SMNVEV (reference sequence). As handled by the study authors: The assay estimated nucleated cells by amplifying reference gene primers. Profiled with immunoSEQ multiplex PCR; TCRdb holds only in-frame clones, not every one. The V and J calls and the clone size are those of that table, but D and trimming were determined from the DNA. Here the sample spans approximately 230,000 clones, 70% to 90% being singletons. The source of the sample is a study of blood T cell repertoires in COVID-19. Study context: The origin of the acute and convalescent COVID-19 samples was the United States, Italy and Spain. Nucleic acid was either cDNA or gDNA, and it came from T cells, B-cell-depleted T cells, or PBMCs.

The chain links TRBV27 to TRBJ2-1; D may be TRBD1 (5 bases). Sequencing was carried out using peripheral blood. The clonotype was recovered from a man aged 80 or over with acute or convalescent COVID-19. The CDR3 DNA follows: TGTGCCAGCAGTTTAACAGGCAGCTACAATGAGCAGTTCTTC. This sequence encodes CASSLTGSYNEQFF.